The rows below give T cell receptor beta chains drawn from one sample of a study of blood T cell repertoires in COVID-19. Clones were sequenced by immunoSEQ multiplex PCR, and TCRdb holds only the in-frame ones, with some missing. The repertoire includes approximately 500,000 clones, over 75% of them detected once, and 1.5% to 2% sits in the top ten. The sample was PBMCs or T cells enriched from blood (not recorded which). The receptors here all came from a woman aged 40 to 50 who had recovered from COVID-19. Each CDR3 is given with its conserved first and last residue. The D gene is left open where the match is weak. For some rows the clone size is stated as once, few or many, or as a class when expanded; others skip it.

j_call | d_call | v_call | clone_size | cdr3_nt | cdr3_aa
TRBJ1-1 | - | TRBV7-9 | - | TGTGCCAGCAGCTTTAGTCATCTGGGAAGAGGGAGCACTGAAGCTTTCTTT | CASSFSHLGRGSTEAFF
TRBJ2-1 | TRBD2 | TRBV5-1 | - | TGCGCCAGCAGCTTGGATGCGGGAGACGAGCAGTTCTTC | CASSLDAGDEQFF
TRBJ2-2 | - | TRBV21-1 | - | TGTGCCAGCAGCATTCCACAGGACATCGCGAACACCGGGGAGCTGTTTTTT | CASSIPQDIANTGELFF
TRBJ2-3 | - | TRBV7-6 | - | TGTGCCAGCAGCTTAGAGTACTTTTCCACAGATACGCAGTATTTT | CASSLEYFSTDTQYF
TRBJ1-1 | TRBD1 | TRBV19 | - | TGTGCCAGTAGTATGGAATGGGACAGACTGAACACTGAAGCTTTCTTT | CASSMEWDRLNTEAFF
TRBJ2-1 | TRBD2 | TRBV6-5 | - | TGTGCCAGCAGTTACTCGGCTAGCGGCTCCTACAATGAGCAGTTCTTC | CASSYSASGSYNEQFF
TRBJ2-7 | - | TRBV7-2 | once | TGTGCCAGCAGCCCAGGCAGGGTAGTAGTGGGCGAGCAGTACTTC | CASSPGRVVVGEQYF
TRBJ1-2 | - | TRBV6-1 | - | TGTGCCAGCAGTGAAAGGACAACTATTACTAACTATGGCTACACCTTC | CASSERTTITNYGYTF
TRBJ2-3 | TRBD2 | TRBV2 | many | TGTGCCAGCAGTCAGGGACTAGCGGGAGGCACAGATACGCAGTATTTT | CASSQGLAGGTDTQYF
TRBJ1-2 | TRBD1 | TRBV6-5 | - | TGTGCCAGCACCAGGGGGGAAGGCTACACCTTC | CASTRGEGYTF
TRBJ1-6 | TRBD1 | TRBV28 | - | TGTGCCAGCAGTTCAGGGGGCGCCTATAATTCACCCCTCCACTTT | CASSSGGAYNSPLHF
TRBJ1-1 | - | TRBV10-3 | - | TGTGCCATCAGTGAAGGACAGAAGAAAGCTTTCTTT | CAISEGQKKAFF
TRBJ2-1 | - | TRBV2 | - | TGTGCCAGCAGTGAGATTAGGGGGAGCTACAATGAGCAGTTCTTC | CASSEIRGSYNEQFF
TRBJ1-6 | - | TRBV5-1 | - | TGCGCCAGCAGCTTGGTAAACAGCGGCTCCTATAATTCACCCCTCCACTTT | CASSLVNSGSYNSPLHF